This TCR beta chain was recorded in a study of Tregs in tolerant kidney transplant recipients. Study-wide results and caveats: The most relevant donor-specific Treg TCRbeta repertoire apparently came from expansion with activated donor B cells. Few patients were studied, so findings need validation in larger groups. Biological reproducibility was not directly addressed, but technical replication error appeared minimal.

Thawed PBMCs were FACS-sorted into unstimulated CD4+CD25+CD127- regulatory T cells, CD4+CD25- non-regulatory cells, CD4 and CD8 cells. With regard to this clone: Its cognate antigen is unknown.

TCRdb's table, derived via immunoSEQ multiplex PCR, lists solely in-frame clones and lacks some. The sample lists roughly 250,000 clones; more than 65% were seen once. The sequenced sample consisted of CD4+ T cells from blood. This TCR came from a human donor in good health.

CDR3 region: CASSLYTPGLAGVHEQYF. CDR3 nucleotide sequence: TGTGCCAGCAGCCTATATACCCCGGGACTAGCGGGAGTGCACGAGCAGTACTTC. The V and J genes are TRBV5-4 and TRBJ2-5; 14 bases map to TRBD2. The J call is doubtful: the DNA matches TRBJ2-7 better. The CDR3 covers 18 residues. Germline lookup yields CDR1 SGHNT and CDR2 YYREEE (reference sequence).